Listed below are T cell receptor beta chains from one sample, sequenced in a study of T cell changes during pregnancy in multiple sclerosis. The data were produced by immunoSEQ multiplex PCR, yet TCRdb's version contains in-frame clones alone and is incomplete. The table has 80,000 to 95,000 clones, around 95% seen once. Sample: peripheral blood, taken in the third trimester of pregnancy. The source is a female donor in good health, enrolled as a control in a pregnancy study. Both conserved end residues are part of each CDR3. D genes are given only for firm matches. The size of a clone is reported for some rows only, either as once, few or many, or as a class for expanded clones.

V gene	clone size	D gene	J gene	CDR3 DNA	CDR3 protein
TRBV15	.	.	TRBJ1-1	TGTGCCACCAGCAGAGATGCTGACAGTATGGACACTGAAGCTTTCTTT	CATSRDADSMDTEAFF
TRBV2	.	.	TRBJ2-1	TGTGCCAGCAGTGACAGGGTCAATGAGCAGTTCTTC	CASSDRVNEQFF
TRBV29-1	.	TRBD1	TRBJ2-1	TGCAGCGTTGGGGACAGGGGGCTGGGTGAGCAGTTCTTC	CSVGDRGLGEQFF
TRBV5-6	.	.	TRBJ2-3	TGTGCCAGCAGCGGGGCCCACACAGATACGCAGTATTTT	CASSGAHTDTQYF
TRBV5-1	once	.	TRBJ2-3	TGCGCCAGCAGCTTGGCCGTCTCTAGCACAGATACGCAGTATTTT	CASSLAVSSTDTQYF
TRBV5-1	once	TRBD1	TRBJ1-4	TGCGCCAGCAGCTGGAGGGGCTGGGACAGGGACAATGAAAAACTGTTTTTT	CASSWRGWDRDNEKLFF
TRBV5-1	.	TRBD2	TRBJ2-3	TGCGCCAGCAGCTCGGGACTAGCGGTGACAGATACGCAGTATTTT	CASSSGLAVTDTQYF
TRBV4-1	once	TRBD2	TRBJ2-7	TGCGCCAGCAGCCAAGCGACTAGCGGGAGTTATGAGCAGTACTTC	CASSQATSGSYEQYF
TRBV2	.	TRBD1	TRBJ1-5	TGTGCCAGCAGTCGACAGGGCCCGCCCCAGCATTTT	CASSRQGPPQHF
TRBV30	.	TRBD1	TRBJ2-5	TGTGCCTGGAGTGTTTTAGACAGGGTCCAAGAGACCCAGTACTTC	CAWSVLDRVQETQYF
TRBV27	.	TRBD2	TRBJ2-2	TGTGCCAGCGGGCTAGCGGGACACACCGGGGAGCTGTTTTTT	CASGLAGHTGELFF
TRBV6-1	.	TRBD1	TRBJ1-1	TGTGCCAGCAGTGAGACAGGGGAAAACACTGAAGCTTTCTTT	CASSETGENTEAFF
TRBV28	.	TRBD2	TRBJ2-1	TGTGCCAGCAGTTTCGGGACTAGCGGCTACAATGAGCAGTTCTTC	CASSFGTSGYNEQFF
TRBV7-9	.	TRBD1	TRBJ2-3	TGTGCCAGCAGCTTAGCCAGGGGGCAAGATACGCAGTATTTT	CASSLARGQDTQYF
TRBV28	once	.	TRBJ2-7	TGTGCCAGCAGTTTATACGAGTCCTACGAGCAGTACTTC	CASSLYESYEQYF
TRBV7-9	.	.	TRBJ2-5	TGTGCCAGCAGCTTAGCATACGGACGGAGGGAGACCCAGTACTTC	CASSLAYGRRETQYF
TRBV11-3	few	TRBD1	TRBJ2-1	TGTGCCAGCAGCCAGGGGGCGGGAAACAATGAGCAGTTCTTC	CASSQGAGNNEQFF
TRBV2	.	.	TRBJ2-3	TGTGCCAGCAGCAGGGGCCGGGCAGATACGCAGTATTTT	CASSRGRADTQYF
TRBV29-1	.	TRBD2	TRBJ2-5	TGCAGCGTTGAAGGGTTAGCGGGAAGTGAGACCCAGTACTTC	CSVEGLAGSETQYF
TRBV5-1	.	TRBD2	TRBJ2-7	TGCGCCAGCACCGTTAGCGGGAGAGGCTCCTACGAGCAGTACTTC	CASTVSGRGSYEQYF
TRBV4-1	.	TRBD2	TRBJ2-3	TGCGCCAGCGGTCTAGGGCGGGAGGGGGGAGATACGCAGTATTTT	CASGLGREGGDTQYF
TRBV7-2	.	TRBD2	TRBJ2-7	TGTGCCAGCGCGGGGACTAGCGGGCGTAGCTCCTACGAGCAGTACTTC	CASAGTSGRSSYEQYF
TRBV6-4	.	.	TRBJ2-7	TGTGCCAGCAGTGACTCGAAATGGAGGGGGGGATGCGACTCCTACGAGCAGTACTTC	CASSDSKWRGGCDSYEQYF
TRBV18	.	.	TRBJ2-7	TGTGCCAGCTCACCACTTGGCGGGACTTTTGTCAGCTCCTACGAGCAGTACTTC	CASSPLGGTFVSSYEQYF
TRBV11-2	.	.	TRBJ2-3	TGTGCCAGCAGCAAAGCACTAGATTTCACAGATACGCAGTATTTT	CASSKALDFTDTQYF
TRBV6-1	.	.	TRBJ1-2	TGTGCCAGCAGTGAGGGCCCTTTTTACTATGGCTACACCTTC	CASSEGPFYYGYTF
TRBV5-4	.	.	TRBJ2-1	TGTGCCAGCAGCTTGGCCGCGGGACCCCAGTTCTTC	CASSLAAGPQFF
TRBV30	.	.	TRBJ1-1	TGTGCCTGGAGTGCCAAGGGGGGGACTGAAGCTTTCTTT	CAWSAKGGTEAFF
TRBV7-2	.	TRBD2	TRBJ2-7	TGTGCCAGCAGCTCTAGCGGGAACTCCTACGAGCAGTACTTC	CASSSSGNSYEQYF
TRBV9	.	.	TRBJ2-1	TGTGCCAGCAGCGCCCGCTCCCAGGGGACTGAGCAGTTCTTC	CASSARSQGTEQFF
TRBV10-3	.	.	TRBJ2-3	TGTGCCATCAGTGAGTTCGGAGATACGCAGTATTTT	CAISEFGDTQYF
TRBV5-1	.	TRBD1	TRBJ1-3	TGCGCCAGCAGCTTGGCGGGACAGCACTCTGGAAACACCATATATTTT	CASSLAGQHSGNTIYF
TRBV7-9	.	.	TRBJ2-5	TGTGCCAGCAGCTTCGGACTACTGCTGGGGGCCCAGTACTTC	CASSFGLLLGAQYF
TRBV5-1	.	.	TRBJ2-1	TGCGCCAGCAGCGCTAGGGACATTGACAATGAGCAGTTCTTC	CASSARDIDNEQFF
TRBV30	.	TRBD2	TRBJ2-3	TGTGCCTGGAGCGGGACTACCCTCCGGACAGATACGCAGTATTTT	CAWSGTTLRTDTQYF
TRBV19	few	.	TRBJ1-5	TGTGCCAGTAGTATGGGAGAGGCCCAGCCCCAGCATTTT	CASSMGEAQPQHF
TRBV18	.	TRBD2	TRBJ2-7	TGTGCCAGCTCACCAGTAGCGGGAGGTATCTACGAGCAGTACTTC	CASSPVAGGIYEQYF